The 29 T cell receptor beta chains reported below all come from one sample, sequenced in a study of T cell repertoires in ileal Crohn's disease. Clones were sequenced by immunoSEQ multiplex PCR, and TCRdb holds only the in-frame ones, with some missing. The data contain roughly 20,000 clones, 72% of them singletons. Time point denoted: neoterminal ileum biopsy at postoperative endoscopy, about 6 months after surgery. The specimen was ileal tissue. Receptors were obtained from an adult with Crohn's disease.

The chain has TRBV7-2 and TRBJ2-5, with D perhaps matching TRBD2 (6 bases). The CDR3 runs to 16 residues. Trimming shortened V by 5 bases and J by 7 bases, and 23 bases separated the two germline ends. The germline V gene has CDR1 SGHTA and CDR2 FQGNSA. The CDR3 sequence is CASSPLEGPFYATQYF. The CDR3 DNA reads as TGTGCCAGCAGCCCCCTGGAGGGCCCATTCTACGCGACCCAGTACTTC.

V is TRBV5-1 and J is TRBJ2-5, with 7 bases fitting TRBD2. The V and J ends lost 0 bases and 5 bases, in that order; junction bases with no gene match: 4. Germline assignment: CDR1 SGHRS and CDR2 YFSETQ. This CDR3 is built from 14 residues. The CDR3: CASSLEAGKETQYF. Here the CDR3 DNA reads TGCGCCAGCAGCTTGGAAGCGGGGAAGGAGACCCAGTACTTC.

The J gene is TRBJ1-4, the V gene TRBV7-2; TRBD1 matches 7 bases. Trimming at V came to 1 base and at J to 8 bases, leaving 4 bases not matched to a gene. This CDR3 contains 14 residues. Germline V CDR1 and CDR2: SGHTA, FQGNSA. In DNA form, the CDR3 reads TGTGCCAGCAGCTTAGTAGGGGGCAGGGAAAAACTGTTTTTT. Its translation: CASSLVGGREKLFF.

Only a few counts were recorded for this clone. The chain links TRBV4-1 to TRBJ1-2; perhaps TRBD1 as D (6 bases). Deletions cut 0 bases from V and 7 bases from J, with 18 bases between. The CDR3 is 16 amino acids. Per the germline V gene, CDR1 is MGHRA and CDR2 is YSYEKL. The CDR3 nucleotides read TGCGCCAGCAGCCAAGATTTGGACAGTCCCTTTAGTGGCTACACCTTC. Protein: CASSQDLDSPFSGYTF.

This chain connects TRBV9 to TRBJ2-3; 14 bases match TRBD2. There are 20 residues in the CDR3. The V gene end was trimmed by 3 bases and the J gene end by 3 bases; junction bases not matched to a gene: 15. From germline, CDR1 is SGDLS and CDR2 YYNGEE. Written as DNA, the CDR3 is TGTGCCAGCAGCGGGACCGGGACTAGCGGGGGTCGACAATCTACAGATACGCAGTATTTT. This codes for CASSGTGTSGGRQSTDTQYF.

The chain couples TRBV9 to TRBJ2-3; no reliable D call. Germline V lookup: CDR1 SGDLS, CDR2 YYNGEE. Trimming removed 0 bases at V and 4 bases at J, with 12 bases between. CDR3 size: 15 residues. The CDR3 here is CASSVGAVAADTQYF. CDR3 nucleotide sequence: TGTGCCAGCAGCGTAGGAGCAGTCGCGGCAGATACGCAGTATTTT.

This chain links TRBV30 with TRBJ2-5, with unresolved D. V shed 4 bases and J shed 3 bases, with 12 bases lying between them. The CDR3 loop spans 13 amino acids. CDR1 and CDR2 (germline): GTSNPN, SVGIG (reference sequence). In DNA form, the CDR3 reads TGTGCCTGGAATCGCGGTCTCGAAGAGACCCAGTACTTC. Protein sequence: CAWNRGLEETQYF.

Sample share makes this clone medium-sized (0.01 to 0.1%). CDR3 sequence: CASSKEGDRLHYGYTF. The CDR3 nucleotides are TGTGCCAGCAGCAAAGAGGGCGACAGGCTACACTATGGCTACACCTTC. This chain uses TRBV21-1 with TRBJ1-2; TRBD1 is taken as the D call from the table, unchecked against the DNA. TRBV21-1 is shown as a pseudogene. This CDR3 is built from 16 residues.

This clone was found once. The CDR3 bases are TGTGCCAGCAGCCTCCTATTGAACACTGAAGCTTTCTTT. This gives the protein CASSLLLNTEAFF. V and J are TRBV9 and TRBJ1-1; D is unresolved. V was pared by 4 bases and J by 0 bases, with 7 bases between. The CDR3 is 13 amino acids. Germline lookup yields CDR1 SGDLS and CDR2 YYNGEE.

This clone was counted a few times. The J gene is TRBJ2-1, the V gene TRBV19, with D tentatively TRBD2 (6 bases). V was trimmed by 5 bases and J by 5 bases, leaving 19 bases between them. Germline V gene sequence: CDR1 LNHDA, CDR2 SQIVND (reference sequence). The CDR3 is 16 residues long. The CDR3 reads CASSPREFRENNEQFF. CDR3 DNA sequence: TGTGCCAGTAGTCCCCGGGAGTTCCGAGAAAACAATGAGCAGTTCTTC.

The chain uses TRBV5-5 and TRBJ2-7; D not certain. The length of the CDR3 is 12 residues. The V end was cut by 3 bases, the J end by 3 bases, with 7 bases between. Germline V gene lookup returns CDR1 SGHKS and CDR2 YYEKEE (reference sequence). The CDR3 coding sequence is TGTGCCAGCAGCTCGGAGATCTACGAGCAGTACTTC. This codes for CASSSEIYEQYF.

The CDR3: CASSPRGRDTQYF. As DNA, the CDR3 is TGTGCCAGTAGTCCCAGGGGAAGGGATACGCAGTATTTT. J is TRBJ2-3 and V is TRBV19, with a possible D match to TRBD1 (6 bases). Germline V gene lookup returns CDR1 LNHDA and CDR2 SQIVND (reference sequence). Trimming cost V 5 bases and J 6 bases, with 12 bases left between them. The CDR3 has 13 amino acids.

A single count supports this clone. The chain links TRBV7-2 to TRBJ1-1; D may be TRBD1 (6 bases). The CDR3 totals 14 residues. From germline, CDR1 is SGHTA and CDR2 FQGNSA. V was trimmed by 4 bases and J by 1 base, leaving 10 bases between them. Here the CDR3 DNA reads TGTGCCAGCAGCTATCCAGGGGAGAACACTGAAGCTTTCTTT. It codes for CASSYPGENTEAFF. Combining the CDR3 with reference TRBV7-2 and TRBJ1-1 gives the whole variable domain GAGVSQSPSNKVTEKGKDVELRCDPISGHTALYWYRQSLGQGLEFLIYFQGNSAPDKSGLPSDRFSAERTGGSVSTLTIQRTQQEDSAVYLCASSYPGENTEAFFGQGTRLTVV.

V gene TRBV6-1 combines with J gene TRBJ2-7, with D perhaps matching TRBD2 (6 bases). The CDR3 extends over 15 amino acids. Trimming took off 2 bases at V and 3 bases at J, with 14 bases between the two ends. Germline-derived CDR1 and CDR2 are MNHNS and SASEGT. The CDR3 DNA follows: TGTGCCAGCAGTGAACTTAACGGGGGAAACTACGAGCAGTACTTC. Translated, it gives CASSELNGGNYEQYF.

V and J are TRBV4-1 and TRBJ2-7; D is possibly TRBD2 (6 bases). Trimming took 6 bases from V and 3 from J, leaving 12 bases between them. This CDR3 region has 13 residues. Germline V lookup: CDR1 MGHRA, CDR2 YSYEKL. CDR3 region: CASSSGNIYEQYF. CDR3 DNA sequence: TGCGCCAGCAGTAGCGGCAATATCTACGAGCAGTACTTC.

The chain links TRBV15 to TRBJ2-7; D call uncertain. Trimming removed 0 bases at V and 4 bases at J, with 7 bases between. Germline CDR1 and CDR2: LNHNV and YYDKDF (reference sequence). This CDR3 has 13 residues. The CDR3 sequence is CATSRDPRYEQYF. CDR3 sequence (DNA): TGTGCCACCAGCAGAGATCCCCGGTACGAGCAGTACTTC.

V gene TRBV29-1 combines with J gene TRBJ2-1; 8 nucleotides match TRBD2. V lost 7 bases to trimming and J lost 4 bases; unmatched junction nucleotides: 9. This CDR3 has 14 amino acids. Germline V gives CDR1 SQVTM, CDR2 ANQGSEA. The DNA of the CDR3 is TGCAGCGCCGTAGCGGGACAAAGGTACAATGAGCAGTTCTTC. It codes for CSAVAGQRYNEQFF.

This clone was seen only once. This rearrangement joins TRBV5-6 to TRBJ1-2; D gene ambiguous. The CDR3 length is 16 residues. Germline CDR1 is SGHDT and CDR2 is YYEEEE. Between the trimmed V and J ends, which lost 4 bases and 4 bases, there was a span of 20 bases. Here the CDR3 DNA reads TGTGCCAGCAGCCTATTAAGCGGGCGCGGCCCCTATGGCTACACCTTC. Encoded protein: CASSLLSGRGPYGYTF. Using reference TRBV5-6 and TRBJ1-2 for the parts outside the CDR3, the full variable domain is DAGVTQSPTHLIKTRGQQVTLRCSPKSGHDTVSWYQQALGQGPQFIFQYYEEEERQRGNFPDRFSGHQFPNYSSELNVNALLLGDSALYLCASSLLSGRGPYGYTFGSGTRLTVV.

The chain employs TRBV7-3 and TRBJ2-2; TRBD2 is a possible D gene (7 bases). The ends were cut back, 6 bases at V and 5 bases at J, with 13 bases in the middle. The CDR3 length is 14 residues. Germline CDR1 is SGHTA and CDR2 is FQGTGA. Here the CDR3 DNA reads TGTGCCAGCAGAGAGGGGGGGTTTACCGGGGAGCTGTTTTTT. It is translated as CASREGGFTGELFF. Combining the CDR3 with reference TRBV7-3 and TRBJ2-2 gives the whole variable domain GAGVSQTPSNKVTEKGKYVELRCDPISGHTALYWYRQSLGQGPEFLIYFQGTGAADDSGLPNDRFFAVRPEGSVSTLKIQRTERGDSAVYLCASREGGFTGELFFGEGSRLTVL.

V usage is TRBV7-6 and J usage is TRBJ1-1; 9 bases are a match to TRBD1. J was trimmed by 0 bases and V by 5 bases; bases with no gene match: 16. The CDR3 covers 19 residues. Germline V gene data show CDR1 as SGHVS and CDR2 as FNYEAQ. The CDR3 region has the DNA TGTGCCAGCAGCCAGGGGATACAGGGGGCATCTAACCTGAACACTGAAGCTTTCTTT. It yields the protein CASSQGIQGASNLNTEAFF.

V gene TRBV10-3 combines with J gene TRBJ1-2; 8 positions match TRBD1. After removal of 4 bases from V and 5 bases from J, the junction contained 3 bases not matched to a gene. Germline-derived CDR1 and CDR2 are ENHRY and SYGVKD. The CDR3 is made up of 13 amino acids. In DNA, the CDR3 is TGTGCCATCAGTGCGGACAGGGCATATGGCTACACCTTC. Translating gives CAISADRAYGYTF.

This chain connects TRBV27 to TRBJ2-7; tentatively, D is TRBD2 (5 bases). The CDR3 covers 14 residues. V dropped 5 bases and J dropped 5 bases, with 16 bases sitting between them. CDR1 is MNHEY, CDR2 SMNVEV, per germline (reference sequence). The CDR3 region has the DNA TGTGCCAGCAGTCTCCGGAATGCCGGGGACGAGCAGTACTTC. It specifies CASSLRNAGDEQYF.

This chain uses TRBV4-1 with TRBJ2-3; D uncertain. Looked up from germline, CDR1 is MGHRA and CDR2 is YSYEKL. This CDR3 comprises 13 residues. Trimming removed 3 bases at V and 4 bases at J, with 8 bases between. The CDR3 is CASSHPSPDTQYF. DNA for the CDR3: TGCGCCAGCAGCCACCCAAGCCCAGATACGCAGTATTTT.

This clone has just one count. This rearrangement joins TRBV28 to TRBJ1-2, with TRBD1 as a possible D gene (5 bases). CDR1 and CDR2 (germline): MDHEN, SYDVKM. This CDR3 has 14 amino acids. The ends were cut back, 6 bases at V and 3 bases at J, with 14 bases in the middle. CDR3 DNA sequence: TGTGCCAGCAGCTCCGACAGTAATTACTATGGCTACACCTTC. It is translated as CASSSDSNYYGYTF.

CDR3 in amino acids: CASSQLASRQYEQYF. DNA of the CDR3: TGTGCCAGCAGTCAACTAGCGTCGAGACAGTACGAGCAGTACTTC. The chain combines TRBV6-7 with TRBJ2-7, with 7 bases fitting TRBD2. TRBV6-7 is an ORF; its function is uncertain. The J segment lost 4 bases and the V segment lost 5 bases, leaving 11 bases of the junction unmatched. CDR3 length equals 15 residues.

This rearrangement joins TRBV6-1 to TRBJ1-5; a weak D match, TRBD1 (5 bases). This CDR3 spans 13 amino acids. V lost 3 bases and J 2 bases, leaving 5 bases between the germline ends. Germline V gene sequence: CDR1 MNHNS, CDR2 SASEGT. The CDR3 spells CASSDRGNQPQHF. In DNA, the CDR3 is TGTGCCAGCAGTGACAGGGGCAATCAGCCCCAGCATTTT.

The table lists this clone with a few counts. The CDR3, as DNA: TGTGCCAGCAGCCGGCGGGTCGACCAGCCCCAGCATTTT. As protein: CASSRRVDQPQHF. The chain couples TRBV16 to TRBJ1-5; no clear D. This CDR3 has 13 residues. CDR1 KGHSY and CDR2 FQNENV come from the germline V gene. Trimming took off 4 bases at V and 7 bases at J, with 11 bases between the two ends. The whole variable domain, filled in from reference TRBV16 and TRBJ1-5, reads GEEVAQTPKHLVRGEGQKAKLYCAPIKGHSYVFWYQQVLKNEFKFLISFQNENVFDETGMPKERFSAKCLPNSPCSLEIQATKLEDSAVYFCASSRRVDQPQHFGDGTRLSIL.

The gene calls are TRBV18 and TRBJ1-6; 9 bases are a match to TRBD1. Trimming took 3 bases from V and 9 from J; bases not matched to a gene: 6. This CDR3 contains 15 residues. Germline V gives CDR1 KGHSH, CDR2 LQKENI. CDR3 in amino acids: CASSPTGGVSSPLHF. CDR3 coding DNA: TGTGCCAGCTCACCTACAGGGGGCGTCAGTTCACCCCTCCACTTT.

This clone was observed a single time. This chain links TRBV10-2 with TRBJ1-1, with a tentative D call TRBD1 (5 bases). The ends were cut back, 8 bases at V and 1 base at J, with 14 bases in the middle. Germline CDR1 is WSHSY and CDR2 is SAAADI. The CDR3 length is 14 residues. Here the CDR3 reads CASQGRRGNTEAFF. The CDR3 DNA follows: TGCGCCAGCCAGGGAAGGAGAGGGAACACTGAAGCTTTCTTT.